A selection of T cell receptor beta chains follows, all from one sample in a study of Ad26.COV2.S vaccination and SARS-CoV-2 variants. Sequencing was performed with immunoSEQ multiplex PCR; in TCRdb, only in-frame clones are kept and a portion is missing. The sample holds about 350,000 clones, about 90% seen once. The sequencing here drew on peripheral blood, taken after recovery from COVID-19. All receptors derive from a human donor who had recovered from COVID-19. CDR3s include the opening cysteine and the closing phenylalanine or tryptophan. D genes are given only for firm matches. The size of a clone is reported for some rows only, either as once, few or many, or as a class for expanded clones.

NA TRBD1 TRBJ2-5 TRBV20-1 CSGDRGETQYF TGCAGTGGGGACAGGGGAGAGACCCAGTACTTC
NA NA TRBJ2-3 TRBV3-1/TRBV3-2 CASSQVGGAVDTQYF TGTGCCAGCAGCCAAGTTGGGGGGGCTGTCGATACGCAGTATTTT
once NA TRBJ2-5 TRBV5-4 CASTTMGGSETQYF TGTGCCAGCACCACGATGGGGGGTTCAGAGACCCAGTACTTC
NA NA TRBJ2-7 TRBV6-1 CASSEIDGNSYEQYF TGTGCCAGCAGTGAAATCGATGGAAACTCCTACGAGCAGTACTTC
NA NA TRBJ2-3 TRBV11-2 CASSLAGASTDTQYF TGTGCCAGCAGCTTAGCGGGGGCTAGCACAGATACGCAGTATTTT
NA TRBD2 TRBJ2-1 TRBV24-1 CATSSRGSSYNEQFF TGTGCCACAAGTTCGCGGGGGAGCTCCTACAATGAGCAGTTCTTC
NA NA TRBJ2-1 TRBV24-1 CATSEGAGGAPKFF TGTGCCACCAGTGAGGGGGCCGGGGGCGCCCCCAAGTTCTTC
NA NA TRBJ2-1 TRBV15 CATSRRSRSEQFF TGTGCCACCAGCAGAAGATCTCGCAGTGAGCAGTTCTTC
NA TRBD1 TRBJ2-7 TRBV7-9 CASLGGTGPYEQYF TGTGCCAGCCTCGGCGGGACAGGCCCCTACGAGCAGTACTTC
NA NA TRBJ1-1 TRBV7-9 CASSLQMAGVTEAFF TGTGCCAGCAGCTTACAGATGGCAGGGGTCACTGAAGCTTTCTTT
NA NA TRBJ2-5 TRBV10-3 CATSMGARGQETQYF TGTGCCACATCGATGGGGGCGCGCGGTCAAGAGACCCAGTACTTC
NA NA TRBJ2-3 TRBV10-2 CASSDGVTDTQYF TGCGCCAGCAGTGACGGGGTCACAGATACGCAGTATTTT
NA TRBD1 TRBJ2-1 TRBV7-2 CASSNRDRSYNEQFF TGTGCCAGCAGCAACCGGGACAGATCCTACAATGAGCAGTTCTTC
NA TRBD1 TRBJ1-2 TRBV7-2 CASGDRGWGYTF TGTGCCAGCGGGGACAGGGGATGGGGCTACACCTTC
NA TRBD1 TRBJ2-5 TRBV7-6 CASSSGQGLGTQYF TGTGCCAGCAGCTCGGGACAGGGTCTGGGGACCCAGTACTTC
NA TRBD1 TRBJ1-1 TRBV2 CASKEGQGGTEAFF TGTGCCAGCAAAGAGGGACAGGGAGGGACTGAAGCTTTCTTT
NA TRBD1 TRBJ2-1 TRBV6-2/TRBV6-3 CASSAGTGVNEQFF TGTGCCAGCAGTGCCGGGACAGGGGTCAATGAGCAGTTCTTC
NA TRBD1 TRBJ2-7 TRBV15 CATSGGQGAREQYF TGTGCCACCAGCGGTGGCCAGGGGGCCCGCGAGCAGTACTTC
NA TRBD1 TRBJ1-3 TRBV19 CASKIHGQGSGNTIYF TGTGCCAGTAAGATACATGGACAGGGTAGCGGAAACACCATATATTTT
NA NA TRBJ2-7 TRBV5-6 CASRSLKTSQITEQYF TGTGCCAGCAGGTCGTTGAAGACGTCCCAAATCACCGAGCAGTACTTC
NA NA TRBJ2-1 TRBV2 CASSTRGPNLRNEQFF TGTGCCAGCAGTACCAGAGGGCCTAACCTACGGAATGAGCAGTTCTTC
NA TRBD1 TRBJ1-2 TRBV2 CASSGQGDYGYTF TGTGCCAGCAGTGGACAGGGGGACTATGGCTACACCTTC
NA NA TRBJ2-1 TRBV4-1 CASSLTGRLSYNEQFF TGCGCCAGCAGCCTAACGGGGCGCCTTTCCTACAATGAGCAGTTCTTC
NA NA TRBJ2-7 TRBV15 CATRGTRDEQYF TGTGCCACCAGAGGGACAAGGGACGAGCAGTACTTC
NA TRBD1 TRBJ1-2 TRBV7-9 CASSETGTGDFYGYTF TGTGCCAGCAGCGAGACCGGGACAGGTGACTTCTATGGCTACACCTTC
NA NA TRBJ1-5 TRBV5-5 CASSFSGSNQPQHF TGTGCCAGCAGCTTTTCTGGGAGCAATCAGCCCCAGCATTTT
NA NA TRBJ1-1 TRBV18 CASSPTVNTEAFF TGTGCCAGCTCTCCGACAGTGAACACTGAAGCTTTCTTT
NA TRBD2 TRBJ2-3 TRBV5-8 CASSSLGTSGYTDTQYF TGTGCCAGCAGCTCACTAGGGACTAGCGGGTACACAGATACGCAGTATTTT
NA TRBD1 TRBJ1-2 TRBV5-1 CASSLEDRGPGYTF TGCGCCAGCAGCTTGGAGGACAGGGGGCCTGGCTACACCTTC
NA NA TRBJ1-3 TRBV14 CASSPPGWNTNTIYF TGTGCCAGCAGCCCGCCAGGGTGGAATACAAACACCATATATTTT
NA NA TRBJ1-2 TRBV14 CASSQGTALYGYTF TGTGCCAGCAGCCAAGGGACAGCGCTGTATGGCTACACCTTC
once NA TRBJ1-2 TRBV2 CASSEGQSTGYTF TGTGCCAGCAGCGAGGGACAATCGACTGGCTACACCTTC
NA TRBD2 TRBJ2-7 TRBV4-3 CASSQDPTSGGSYEQYF TGCGCCAGCAGCCAAGACCCCACTAGCGGGGGATCCTACGAGCAGTACTTC
NA TRBD2 TRBJ2-5 TRBV12-3/TRBV12-4 CASSSLAQETQYF TGTGCCAGCAGTTCACTAGCGCAGGAGACCCAGTACTTC
NA NA TRBJ1-1 TRBV5-1 CASSLVAQGFPEAFF TGCGCCAGCAGCTTGGTCGCCCAGGGGTTTCCTGAAGCTTTCTTT
NA TRBD1 TRBJ1-2 TRBV20-1 CSASYPTGGRDGYTF TGCAGTGCTAGTTACCCGACAGGGGGGAGGGATGGCTACACCTTC
once TRBD1 TRBJ2-1 TRBV7-3 CASTLYGQAEQFF TGTGCCAGCACCCTATATGGACAGGCTGAGCAGTTCTTC
NA NA TRBJ1-2 TRBV7-9 CASSLVSQDKYYTF TGTGCCAGCAGCTTAGTGAGTCAGGACAAATACTACACCTTC
NA TRBD2 TRBJ2-5 TRBV4-1 CASSSQREGTQYF TGCGCCAGCAGCTCCCAGCGGGAGGGGACCCAGTACTTC
NA NA TRBJ1-3 TRBV9 CASSVATGISGNTIYF TGTGCCAGCAGCGTAGCTACGGGGATTTCTGGAAACACCATATATTTT